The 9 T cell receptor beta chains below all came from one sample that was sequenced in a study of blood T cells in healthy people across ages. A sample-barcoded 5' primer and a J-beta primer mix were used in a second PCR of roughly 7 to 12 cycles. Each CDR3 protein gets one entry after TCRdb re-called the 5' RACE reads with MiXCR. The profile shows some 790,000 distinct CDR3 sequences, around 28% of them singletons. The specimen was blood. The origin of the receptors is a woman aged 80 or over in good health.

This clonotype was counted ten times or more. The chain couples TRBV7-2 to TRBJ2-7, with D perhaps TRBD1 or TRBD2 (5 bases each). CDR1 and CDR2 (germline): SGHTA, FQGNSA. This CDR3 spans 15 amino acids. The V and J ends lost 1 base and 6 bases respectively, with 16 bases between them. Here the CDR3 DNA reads TGTGCCAGCAGCTTAGGGGGACCTACCCGTGGCGAGCAGTACTTC. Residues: CASSLGGPTRGEQYF.

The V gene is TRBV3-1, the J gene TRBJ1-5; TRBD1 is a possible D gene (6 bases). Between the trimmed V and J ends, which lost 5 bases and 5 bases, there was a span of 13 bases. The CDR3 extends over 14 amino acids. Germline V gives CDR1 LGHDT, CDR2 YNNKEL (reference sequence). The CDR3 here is CASSVSGAHQPQHF. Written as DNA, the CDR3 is TGTGCCAGCAGCGTATCAGGGGCCCATCAGCCCCAGCATTTT. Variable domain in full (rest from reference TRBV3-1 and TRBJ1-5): DTAVSQTPKYLVTQMGNDKSIKCEQNLGHDTMYWYKQDSKKFLKIMFSYNNKELIINETVPNRFSPKSPDKAHLNLHINSLELGDSAVYFCASSVSGAHQPQHFGDGTRLSIL.

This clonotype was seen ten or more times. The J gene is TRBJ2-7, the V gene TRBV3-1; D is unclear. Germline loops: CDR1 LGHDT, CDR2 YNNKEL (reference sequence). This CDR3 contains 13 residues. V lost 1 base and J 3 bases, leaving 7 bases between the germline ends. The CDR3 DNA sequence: TGTGCCAGCAGCCAAGCGGCCGGCTACGAGCAGTACTTC. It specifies CASSQAAGYEQYF.

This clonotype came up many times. CDR3 in amino acids: CASSLGTQAEQYF. The CDR3 DNA is TGCGCCAGCAGCTTGGGGACACAGGCGGAGCAGTACTTC. The chain couples TRBV5-1 to TRBJ2-7; D is perhaps TRBD1 (5 bases). The CDR3 spans 13 residues. V shed 0 bases and J shed 7 bases, with 11 bases lying between them. Germline V gene data show CDR1 as SGHRS and CDR2 as YFSETQ.

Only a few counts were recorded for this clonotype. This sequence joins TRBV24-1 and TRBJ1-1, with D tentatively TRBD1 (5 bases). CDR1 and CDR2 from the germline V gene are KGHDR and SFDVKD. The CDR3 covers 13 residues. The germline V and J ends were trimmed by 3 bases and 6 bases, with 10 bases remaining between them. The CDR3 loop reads CATSDPGRSEAFF. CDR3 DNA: TGTGCCACCAGTGATCCGGGGCGATCTGAAGCTTTCTTT.

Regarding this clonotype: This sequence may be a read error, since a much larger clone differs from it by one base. The CDR3 DNA reads as TGTGCCAGCTCACCAAGCGGGGGATACAACACAGATACGCAGTATTTT. Translated: CASSPSGGYNTDTQYF. This rearrangement joins TRBV18 to TRBJ2-3, with TRBD2 matching 8 bases. CDR1 and CDR2 from the germline V gene are KGHSH and LQKENI. This CDR3 comprises 16 residues. The V and J ends lost 2 bases and 2 bases, in that order; junction bases with no gene match: 6.

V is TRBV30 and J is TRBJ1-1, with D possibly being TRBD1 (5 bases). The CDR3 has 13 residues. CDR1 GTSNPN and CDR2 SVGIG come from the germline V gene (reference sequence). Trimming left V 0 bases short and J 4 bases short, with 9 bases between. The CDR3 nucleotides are TGTGCCTGGAGTGTATCGCAGGGCACTGAAGCTTTCTTT. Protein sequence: CAWSVSQGTEAFF.

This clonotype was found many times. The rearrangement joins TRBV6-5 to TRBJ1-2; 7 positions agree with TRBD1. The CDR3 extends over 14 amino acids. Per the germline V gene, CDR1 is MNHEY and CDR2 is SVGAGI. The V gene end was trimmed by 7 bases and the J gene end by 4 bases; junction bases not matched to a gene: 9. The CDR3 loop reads CASTQGGELYGYTF. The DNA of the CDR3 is TGTGCCAGCACCCAGGGGGGAGAACTCTATGGCTACACCTTC.

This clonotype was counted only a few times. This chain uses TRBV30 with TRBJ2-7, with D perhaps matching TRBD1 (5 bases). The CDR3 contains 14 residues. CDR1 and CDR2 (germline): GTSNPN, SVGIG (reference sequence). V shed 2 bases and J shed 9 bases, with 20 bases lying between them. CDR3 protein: CAWSPTAKLARQYF. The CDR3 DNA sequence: TGTGCCTGGAGTCCGACAGCCAAACTTGCTCGGCAGTACTTC.